This TCR beta chain was profiled in a study of cytomegalovirus exposure and HLA in healthy donors. A word on this clone: Its antigen is not known.

Healthy donors of bone marrow made up the group. The J segment lost 11 bases and the V segment lost 1 base, leaving 5 bases of the junction unmatched. The CDR3 spans 11 residues. Germline CDR1 reads DFQATT; CDR2 reads SNEGSKA (reference sequence). The PCR ran on 60 Vbeta and 13 Jbeta primers. This table comes from immunoSEQ multiplex PCR, and its TCRdb copy is limited to in-frame clones, with some not included. The sample carries under 300,000 clones, just over 70% recorded once. Points from the study as a whole: Earlier results showed most TCR beta V segments being productive about 87% or about 30% of the time. Differences between HLA loci emerged in a later analysis of TCR association rates, with DRB1 most and HLA-C fewest. In vitro assays verified that a few CMV-associated chains recognized CMV antigens specifically.

The clonotype comes from a female donor in good health and CMV-seronegative. The sample taken for sequencing was PBMCs. V and J are TRBV20-1 and TRBJ2-7, with 7 bases aligning to TRBD1. CDR3 nucleotides: TGCAGTGCTAGAGTTGGGACAGAGGAGTACTTC. Amino acids: CSARVGTEEYF.